The entry below gives a single T cell receptor beta chain sequence along with its context. Its specificity is not known. The ends lost 6 bases at V and 1 base at J; junction bases unmatched: 7. This CDR3 region has 16 residues. During its preparation, the TCRbeta library received unique molecular identifiers. TCRdb passed the PCR reads through MiXCR, listing each CDR3 protein once. The table lists about a million distinct CDR3 sequences, 25% to 30% of them singletons. The data derive from a study of T-cell reconstitution after alpha-beta-depleted transplantation in children. Study outcomes and limitations: The origin of alpha-beta T cells about two months after transplant was reportedly several hundred expanded graft clones.

The specimen was PBMCs, mostly from graft donor cells, collected 360 days after TCRalphabeta/CD19-depleted stem cell transplant. V is TRBV12-3 or TRBV12-4 and J is TRBJ2-2; 8 bases agree with TRBD2. The sequence was collected from a boy in the first two years of life who had a stem cell transplant for SCID, so the T cells may come from the graft donor. The CDR3 protein is CASRGAGAVNTGELFF. The CDR3, as DNA: TGTGCCAGCAGGGGAGCGGGGGCCGTGAACACCGGGGAGCTGTTTTTT.